This T cell receptor beta chain was documented in a study of blood T cell repertoires in COVID-19. The CDR3 is 14 amino acids. CDR1 is MNHEY and CDR2 is SVGAGI in the germline V gene. The V gene end was trimmed by 8 bases and the J gene end by 1 base; junction bases not matched to a gene: 6. As handled by the study authors: Amplifying reference gene primers gave estimates of nucleated cell counts. Sequencing used immunoSEQ multiplex PCR; TCRdb keeps in-frame clones, though not all of them. V, J and clone size reflect that table, while D and trimming were determined from the DNA. This sample yields under 110,000 clones, of which almost 95% are seen a single time; around 5.8% belongs to the top ten.

Sequencing was performed on peripheral blood. The V and J genes are TRBV6-5 and TRBJ1-1, with TRBD1 matching 8 bases. The receptor comes from a man aged 50-60 years with active COVID-19. This chain's CDR3 is CASDRGPQNTEAFF. DNA for the CDR3: TGTGCCAGCGACAGGGGCCCCCAGAACACTGAAGCTTTCTTT.